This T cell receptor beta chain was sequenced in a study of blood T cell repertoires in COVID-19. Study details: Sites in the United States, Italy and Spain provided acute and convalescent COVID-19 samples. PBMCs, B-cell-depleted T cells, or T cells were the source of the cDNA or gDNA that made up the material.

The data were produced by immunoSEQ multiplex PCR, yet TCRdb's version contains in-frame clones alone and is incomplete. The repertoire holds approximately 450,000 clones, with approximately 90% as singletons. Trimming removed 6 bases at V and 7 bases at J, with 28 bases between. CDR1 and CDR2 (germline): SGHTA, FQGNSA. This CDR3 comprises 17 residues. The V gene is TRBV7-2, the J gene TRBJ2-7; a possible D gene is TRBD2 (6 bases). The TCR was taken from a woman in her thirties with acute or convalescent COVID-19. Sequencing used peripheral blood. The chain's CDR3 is CASSSRLEGPLGGEQYF. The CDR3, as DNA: TGTGCCAGCAGTTCCCGACTAGAAGGTCCCCTCGGGGGTGAGCAGTACTTC.